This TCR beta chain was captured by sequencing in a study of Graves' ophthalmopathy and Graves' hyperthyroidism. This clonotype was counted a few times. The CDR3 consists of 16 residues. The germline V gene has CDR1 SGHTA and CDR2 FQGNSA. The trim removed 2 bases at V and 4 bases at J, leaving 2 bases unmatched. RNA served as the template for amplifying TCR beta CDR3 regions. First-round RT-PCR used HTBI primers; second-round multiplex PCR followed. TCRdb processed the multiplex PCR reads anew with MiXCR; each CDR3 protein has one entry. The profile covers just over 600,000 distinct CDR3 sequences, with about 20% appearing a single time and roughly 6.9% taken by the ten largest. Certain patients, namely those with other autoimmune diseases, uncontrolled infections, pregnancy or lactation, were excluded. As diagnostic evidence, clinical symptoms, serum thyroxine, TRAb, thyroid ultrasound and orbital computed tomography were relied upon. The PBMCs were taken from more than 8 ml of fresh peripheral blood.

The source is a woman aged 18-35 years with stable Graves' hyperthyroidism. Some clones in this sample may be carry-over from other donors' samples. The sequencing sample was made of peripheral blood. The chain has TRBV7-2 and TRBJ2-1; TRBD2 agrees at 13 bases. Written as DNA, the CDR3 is TGTGCCAGCAGCTTAAAGGGACTAGCGGGGTACAATGAGCAGTTCTTC. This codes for CASSLKGLAGYNEQFF.